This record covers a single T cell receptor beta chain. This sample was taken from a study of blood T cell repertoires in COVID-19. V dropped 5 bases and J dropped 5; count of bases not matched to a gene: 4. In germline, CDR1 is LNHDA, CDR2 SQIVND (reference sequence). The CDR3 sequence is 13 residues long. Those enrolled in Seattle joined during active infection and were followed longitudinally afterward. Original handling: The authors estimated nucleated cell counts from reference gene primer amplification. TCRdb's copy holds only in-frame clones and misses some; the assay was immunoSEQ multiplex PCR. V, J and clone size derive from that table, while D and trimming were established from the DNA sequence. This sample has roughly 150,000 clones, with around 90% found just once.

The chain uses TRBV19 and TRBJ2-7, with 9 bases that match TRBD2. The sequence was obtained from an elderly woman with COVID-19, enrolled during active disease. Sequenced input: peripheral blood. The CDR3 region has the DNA TGTGCCAGTAGTCCGGGACTAGCCCACGAGCAGTACTTC. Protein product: CASSPGLAHEQYF.